The following is a T cell receptor beta chain sequence with its context. Specified time point: peripheral blood 6 weeks after treatment start. Patients were diagnosed with urothelial carcinoma, either locally advanced or metastatic. The sample comes from a study of PD-L1 blockade in urothelial cancer. Study context: From about 2014, patients received atezolizumab, given as 1,200 mg intravenously every 3 weeks. About 85% of the 29 patients were men whose urothelial cancer was bladder-origin. At 6 weeks and at 3 weeks (second dose) after treatment start, blood was analyzed.

This CDR3 contains 17 residues. CDR1 is SEHNR, CDR2 FQNEAQ, per germline (reference sequence). V lost 0 bases and J lost 6, with 19 bases in between. Sequencing used immunoSEQ multiplex PCR; TCRdb keeps in-frame clones, though not all of them. Of about 40,000 clones in the sample, roughly 82% were seen once. This sequence originates from a man in his forties with urothelial cancer. The rearrangement joins TRBV7-9 to TRBJ2-3; D is possibly TRBD2 (6 bases). Sequences were derived from PBMCs, sampled around atezolizumab (anti-PD-L1) treatment. CDR3 sequence reads: CASSLASHVGAGDTQYF. The DNA of the CDR3 is TGTGCCAGCAGCTTAGCTAGCCACGTAGGCGCGGGGGATACGCAGTATTTT.